The rows below give T cell receptor beta chains drawn from one sample of a study of blood T cell repertoires in COVID-19. Generated by immunoSEQ multiplex PCR, the TCRdb table keeps only in-frame clones and is missing some. Of 25,000 to 35,000 clones detected, approximately 72% appear once; the ten largest clones hold roughly 32%. Sequenced: peripheral blood. Receptors originate from a man aged 80 or over with acute or convalescent COVID-19. The CDR3 runs from the conserved cysteine through the conserved F or W. A D gene is named only where the DNA matches it firmly. Clone size is not always given. Where it is, it says once, few, many or a class for expanded clones.

TRBV28	.	TRBJ2-1	TRBD1	TGTGCCAGCGAAGGGGGCGGGTACAATGAGCAGTTCTTC	CASEGGGYNEQFF
TRBV5-1	.	TRBJ2-3	TRBD2	TGCGCCAGCAGCTTGGCCGGGGGGGATACGCAGTATTTT	CASSLAGGDTQYF
TRBV4-3	.	TRBJ2-7	TRBD1	TGCGCCAGCAGCCCGGACAGGGGGCGAGGGGAGCAGTACTTC	CASSPDRGRGEQYF
TRBV6-1	.	TRBJ2-6	TRBD1	TGTGCCAGCAGTGAGGATCCAGGGGGCGCTGGGGCCAACGTCCTGACTTTC	CASSEDPGGAGANVLTF
TRBV6-2/TRBV6-3	.	TRBJ2-7	.	TGTGCCAGCAGTTGGGGACTCAAGTCCTACGAGCAGTACTTC	CASSWGLKSYEQYF
TRBV7-3	.	TRBJ2-2	TRBD2	TGTGCCAGCAGCTTAAGGGGGGGAAACACCGGGGAGCTGTTTTTT	CASSLRGGNTGELFF
TRBV5-1	.	TRBJ2-7	TRBD1	TGCGCCAGCAGCTCACAGGGGGCCTCCTACGAGCAGTACTTC	CASSSQGASYEQYF
TRBV13	.	TRBJ2-3	.	TGTGCCAGCAGCTCGCCTACAGGGTCCCACGCGCAGTATTTT	CASSSPTGSHAQYF
TRBV5-5	once	TRBJ2-2	.	TGTGCCAGCAGCTTGGATCTGGGGTCGGGGACCGGGGAGCTGTTTTTT	CASSLDLGSGTGELFF
TRBV11-2	once	TRBJ2-3	TRBD2	TGTGCCAGCAGTTCCGGGACTAGCGGGGGGCGCACAGATACGCAGTATTTT	CASSSGTSGGRTDTQYF
TRBV5-1	.	TRBJ1-1	TRBD1	TGCGCCAGCAGCGAACAGGGGACCGCTGAAGCTTTCTTT	CASSEQGTAEAFF
TRBV7-6	.	TRBJ1-4	.	TGTGCCAGCAGCTTATCATGGGGCAGGAACGAAAAACTGTTTTTT	CASSLSWGRNEKLFF
TRBV6-5	.	TRBJ2-6	.	TGTGCCAGCAGTTACGGACTTTATGGCAACGTCCTGACTTTC	CASSYGLYGNVLTF
TRBV11-1	once	TRBJ2-7	.	TGTGCCAGCAGCTTAGAAGCAGCATCGGCGCCGGGGGAGCAGTACTTC	CASSLEAASAPGEQYF